This passage covers 24 T cell receptor beta chains from one sample sequenced in a study of T cells in Graves' hyperthyroidism and ophthalmopathy. There were TCR beta CDR3 regions amplified from RNA transcripts. Primed by the HTBI set, a first-round RT-PCR was run on the TCR CDR3. TCRdb recomputed calls from the multiplex PCR reads with MiXCR, one row per CDR3 protein. The sample has over 700,000 distinct CDR3 sequences, around a sixth seen once. Sequenced material: blood. The receptor source for this set is a woman aged 50 to 65 with Graves' hyperthyroidism that later progressed to Graves' ophthalmopathy.

This clonotype was counted ten times or more. The chain is built from TRBV5-1 and TRBJ1-4, with 8 bases that match TRBD1. Losses at the gene ends were 3 bases for V and 4 bases for J; bases not matched to a gene: 2. This CDR3 region has 14 residues. Looked up from germline, CDR1 is SGHRS and CDR2 is YFSETQ. CDR3 in amino acids: CASSSGQGNEKLFF. The CDR3, as DNA: TGCGCCAGCAGCTCAGGACAGGGTAATGAAAAACTGTTTTTT.

This clonotype was seen many times. This chain links TRBV2 with TRBJ2-7, with D possibly TRBD2 on 6 matching bases. The CDR3 extends over 15 amino acids. Germline V gives CDR1 SNHLY, CDR2 FYNNEI. The V gene lost 2 bases and the J gene lost 2 bases, with 13 bases spanning the gap. CDR3 coding DNA: TGTGCCAGCAGTGAATACGGGGGAGCCCCCTACGAGCAGTACTTC. Translation: CASSEYGGAPYEQYF.

This clonotype appeared a few times. The V gene is TRBV7-9, the J gene TRBJ1-1; a weak D match, TRBD1 (5 bases). The V gene's germline CDR1 is SEHNR and CDR2 FQNEAQ (reference sequence). The V end was cut by 1 base, the J end by 10 bases, with 10 bases between. The CDR3 runs to 12 residues. The CDR3 sequence is CASSLGQHAAFF. Written as DNA, the CDR3 is TGTGCCAGCAGCTTAGGACAGCACGCAGCTTTCTTT.

This clonotype was picked up many times. The chain is built from TRBV12-3 or TRBV12-4 and TRBJ1-2; D ambiguous. This CDR3 contains 14 residues. Trimming removed 2 bases from V and 7 bases from J, with 14 bases in between. CDR3 residues: CASSLKSRVIGYTF. For the CDR3, the DNA is TGTGCCAGCAGTTTAAAATCCCGCGTTATTGGCTACACCTTC.

This clonotype was seen ten or more times. This chain joins TRBV11-2 and TRBJ2-5, with 10 positions matching TRBD1. The CDR3 has 15 residues. V lost 5 bases, J lost 3 bases, and 6 bases stayed unmatched. Germline CDR1 is SGHAT and CDR2 is FQNNGV. The CDR3: CASSPGTGEEETQYF. As DNA, the CDR3 is TGTGCCAGCAGCCCCGGGACAGGGGAGGAAGAGACCCAGTACTTC.

The sample holds a few counts of this clonotype. V usage is TRBV6-1 and J usage is TRBJ2-2; 8 nucleotides match TRBD2. In germline, CDR1 is MNHNS, CDR2 SASEGT. With V trimmed by 4 bases and J by 6 bases, 4 bases remained unmatched. This CDR3 has 14 amino acids. The CDR3 region has the DNA TGTGCCAGCAGTGCGGGACTAGTTGCCGGGGAGCTGTTTTTT. This encodes CASSAGLVAGELFF.

Many counts were recorded for this clonotype. The V gene is TRBV12-3 or TRBV12-4, the J gene TRBJ1-1; a possible D gene is TRBD1 (6 bases). CDR3 length: 17 residues. Deletions cut 2 bases from V and 1 base from J, with 17 bases between. CDR3 bases: TGTGCCAGCAGTTTAAGCCCGGTGGGGGGCGGGAACACTGAAGCTTTCTTT. Its translation: CASSLSPVGGGNTEAFF.

This clonotype has at least ten counts. The rearrangement joins TRBV12-3 or TRBV12-4 to TRBJ1-5; D not certain. There are 14 residues in the CDR3. Trimming stripped 6 bases from V and 1 base from J, with 10 bases between. In DNA, the CDR3 is TGTGCCAGCAGCGCGGGATGGAGCAATCAGCCCCAGCATTTT. It is translated as CASSAGWSNQPQHF.

This clonotype was detected many times. The chain has TRBV5-1 and TRBJ1-1; D is possibly TRBD1 (5 bases). This CDR3 is built from 14 residues. V was cut by 7 bases and J by 7 bases, with 20 bases left in between. Looked up from germline, CDR1 is SGHRS and CDR2 is YFSETQ. The CDR3 DNA reads TGCGCCAGCCGTACTTCCGGGGCGCCCGGTGAAGCTTTCTTT. Translated, it gives CASRTSGAPGEAFF.

V is TRBV10-3 and J is TRBJ2-3; 8 bases align to TRBD2. The trim removed 6 bases at V and 3 bases at J, leaving 8 bases unmatched. The germline V gene has CDR1 ENHRY and CDR2 SYGVKD. The CDR3 length is 15 residues. The DNA for the CDR3 is TGTGCCATCAGACAGCTAGCGGGCGAAACAGATACGCAGTATTTT. Residues: CAIRQLAGETDTQYF.

There are many counts of this clonotype. This chain connects TRBV7-6 to TRBJ2-1; TRBD2 matches 7 bases. The CDR3 consists of 14 residues. Losses at the gene ends were 4 bases for V and 8 bases for J; bases not matched to a gene: 8. Germline V lookup: CDR1 SGHVS, CDR2 FNYEAQ. CDR3: CASSSGLVIYEQFF. CDR3 sequence (DNA): TGTGCCAGCAGCTCCGGACTAGTCATATATGAGCAGTTCTTC.

In its sample, this clonotype was seen many times. The genes are TRBV5-1 and TRBJ2-3; perhaps D is TRBD1 or TRBD2 (5 bases each). In germline, CDR1 is SGHRS, CDR2 YFSETQ. This CDR3 has 15 residues. The germline V and J ends were trimmed by 2 bases and 5 bases, with 15 bases remaining between them. In DNA, the CDR3 is TGCGCCAGCAGCTTCGGCAGAATTGGGGGAGATACGCAGTATTTT. Its translation is CASSFGRIGGDTQYF.

CDR3 residues: CASSLTAVGELFF. DNA of the CDR3: TGTGCCAGCAGTTTGACGGCAGTCGGGGAGCTGTTTTTT. The chain has TRBV27 and TRBJ2-2, with D unclear. The germline V and J ends were trimmed by 3 bases and 7 bases, with 9 bases remaining between them. The CDR3 is made up of 13 amino acids. Germline V gene data show CDR1 as MNHEY and CDR2 as SMNVEV (reference sequence).

The chain recombines TRBV12-5 with TRBJ1-1; D is undetermined. Per the germline V gene, CDR1 is LGHNT and CDR2 is FRNRAP. The CDR3 is made up of 13 amino acids. V lost 5 bases to trimming and J lost 0 bases, with 7 bases between them. CDR3 coding DNA: TGTGCTAGTGGTCTTGGGATGAACACTGAAGCTTTCTTT. Protein sequence: CASGLGMNTEAFF.

This chain connects TRBV9 to TRBJ1-2; D is unresolved. The CDR3 is 12 amino acids. The ends were cut back, 2 bases at V and 7 bases at J, with 9 bases in the middle. Germline CDR1 SGDLS, CDR2 YYNGEE. CDR3 nucleotides: TGTGCCAGCAGCGTGTCGTCCTCTGGCTACACCTTC. Translating it yields CASSVSSSGYTF.

This clonotype showed up just a few times. The V gene is TRBV6-4, the J gene TRBJ1-6, with TRBD1 matching over 11 bases. Germline V gene data show CDR1 as MRHNA and CDR2 as SNTAGT. The CDR3 contains 13 residues. The V gene end was trimmed by 6 bases and the J gene end by 11 bases; junction bases not matched to a gene: 3. The DNA for the CDR3 is TGTGCCAGCAGCGGGACAGGGGGGACACCCCTCCACTTT. It codes for CASSGTGGTPLHF.

The chain combines TRBV11-2 with TRBJ1-2; 12 nucleotides agree with TRBD1. The trim removed 1 base at V and 8 bases at J, leaving 5 bases unmatched. Looked up from germline, CDR1 is SGHAT and CDR2 is FQNNGV. The CDR3 runs 15 residues. This CDR3 reads CASSLGGQGAEGYTF. DNA for the CDR3: TGTGCCAGCAGCTTAGGGGGACAGGGGGCTGAGGGCTACACCTTC.

This clonotype was counted many times. The CDR3 loop is CASSSTSEYTDTQYF. In nucleotides, the CDR3 is TGTGCCAGCAGCTCGACTAGCGAGTACACAGATACGCAGTATTTT. This rearrangement joins TRBV7-9 to TRBJ2-3; 8 nucleotides line up with TRBD2. The CDR3 has 15 residues. Germline V CDR1 and CDR2: SEHNR, FQNEAQ (reference sequence). Trimming cost V 4 bases and J 2 bases; bases outside gene matches: 5.

This clonotype was recorded a few times. This chain joins TRBV20-1 and TRBJ2-1; the D gene could be TRBD1 or TRBD2 (6 bases each). There are 13 residues in the CDR3. Germline CDR1 and CDR2: DFQATT and SNEGSKA (reference sequence). With 3 bases removed from V and 8 bases from J, the gap between germline ends came to 14 bases. This CDR3 is CSASSGGRDEQFF. Written as DNA, the CDR3 is TGCAGTGCTAGTTCTGGGGGGCGGGATGAGCAGTTCTTC.

The chain has TRBV13 and TRBJ1-2; unclear D gene. Germline V gene data show CDR1 as PRHDT and CDR2 as FYEKMQ (reference sequence). CDR3 length equals 13 residues. The V end was cut by 0 bases, the J end by 8 bases, with 10 bases between. The chain's CDR3 is CASSLGLLRGYTF. Here the CDR3 DNA reads TGTGCCAGCAGCTTAGGCCTGTTGCGAGGCTACACCTTC.

This clonotype was recorded at least ten times. The rearrangement links TRBV3-1 to TRBJ2-2; D gene unclear. V was trimmed by 1 base and J by 3 bases, leaving 3 bases between them. This CDR3 comprises 13 residues. In germline, CDR1 is LGHDT, CDR2 YNNKEL (reference sequence). CDR3 sequence reads: CASSQGHTGELFF. The CDR3 DNA follows: TGTGCCAGCAGCCAAGGTCACACCGGGGAGCTGTTTTTT.

The table lists this clonotype with many counts. The V and J genes are TRBV7-8 and TRBJ2-7, with D possibly matching TRBD1 (6 bases). This CDR3 is built from 15 residues. With 5 bases removed from V and 3 bases from J, the gap between germline ends came to 17 bases. Germline CDR1 and CDR2: SGHVS and FQNEAQ. In nucleotides, the CDR3 is TGTGCCAGCAGCCCACCGACAGGCAGCGGCTACGAGCAGTACTTC. Its translation: CASSPPTGSGYEQYF.

The sample holds a few counts of this clonotype. J is TRBJ2-1 and V is TRBV6-5; no clear D gene. Germline V gene sequence: CDR1 MNHEY, CDR2 SVGAGI. With 0 bases removed from V and 0 bases from J, the gap between germline ends came to 9 bases. The CDR3 extends over 16 amino acids. CDR3 in amino acids: CASSYSPDRSYNEQFF. The CDR3 coding sequence is TGTGCCAGCAGTTACTCGCCGGATCGCTCCTACAATGAGCAGTTCTTC.

In its sample, this clonotype was seen many times. The gene calls are TRBV11-3 and TRBJ2-1, with unresolved D. The CDR3 spans 16 residues. The V gene lost 5 bases and the J gene lost 0 bases, with 14 bases spanning the gap. Looked up from germline, CDR1 is SGHNT and CDR2 is YENEEA. The CDR3 sequence: CASSPNKGSSYNEQFF. CDR3 DNA sequence: TGTGCCAGCAGCCCGAACAAGGGAAGCTCCTACAATGAGCAGTTCTTC.